This T cell receptor beta chain was sequenced for a study of blood T cell repertoires in COVID-19. About the study: Nucleic acid was either cDNA or gDNA, and it came from T cells, B-cell-depleted T cells, or PBMCs.

Source study methods: Nucleated cell counts were estimated from reference gene primer amplification. Generated by immunoSEQ multiplex PCR, the TCRdb table keeps only in-frame clones and is missing some. Clonal size and the V and J genes are those of that table, whereas D and trimming came from the DNA. The sample comprises 150,000 to 200,000 clones, approximately 87% of which are singletons, and around an eighth rests with the top ten. This clone was seen repeatedly, ten times or more. The CDR3 extends over 14 amino acids. Germline lookup yields CDR1 SGHRS and CDR2 YFSETQ. Trimming stripped 0 bases from V and 10 bases from J, with 16 bases between. Followed over time, Seattle patients had been enrolled while infection was active.

Sequencing was done on a sample of peripheral blood. The V and J genes are TRBV5-1 and TRBJ1-1; the D gene is possibly TRBD1 (5 bases). The receptor comes from a woman between 70 and 85 years old with COVID-19, enrolled during active disease. This CDR3 reads CASSLVDNDYPAFF. For the CDR3, the DNA is TGCGCCAGCAGCTTGGTGGACAACGATTACCCAGCTTTCTTT.